This T cell receptor (beta chain) was obtained from a study of regulatory T cells in long-lasting Graves disease. General observations from the study: Whereas new patients shared 900 to 1,000 public clonotypes, persistent patients shared more, at approximately 2,700.

Regarding time point: newly diagnosed GD, antithyroid drugs for less than 3 months. Following extraction of RNA from PBMCs, that RNA was used to make the TCR library. Trimming pared 6 bases from V and 2 bases from J, leaving 13 bases between. The CDR3 is made up of 14 amino acids. Germline CDR1 and CDR2: MNHNS and SASEGT. In building TCR beta libraries, iRepertoire HTBI primers were used together with Arm-PCR of CDR3 regions. TCRdb fed the multiplex PCR reads into MiXCR, producing one record per CDR3 protein. The data hold over 500,000 distinct CDR3 sequences, with about 15% observed a single time. Worth noting for this clonotype: Its antigen is unidentified.

Another study also made use of these data, one on T cells in Graves' hyperthyroidism and ophthalmopathy. Per that study: Stable Graves' hyperthyroidism denoted no ophthalmopathy progression over 18 months.

This specimen was peripheral blood mononuclear cells (PBMCs), taken at new diagnosis, from a patient treated with antithyroid drugs. The chain combines TRBV6-1 with TRBJ1-2; no clear D gene. This receptor was obtained from a woman in her 30s with Graves disease. In nucleotides, the CDR3 is TGTGCCAGCAGGCCCCCTGAGGGAAACTATGGCTACACCTTC. Its translation is CASRPPEGNYGYTF.